The clone carrying this TCR beta chain has at least ten counts. Its antigen is unknown. Sequence at one end of the junction differs from germline and may be a read error. The germline gives CDR1 SGHRS, CDR2 YFSETQ. This CDR3 contains 11 residues. The data stem from a study of T cell repertoires in cytomegalovirus infection. The overall study: It can be stated that public TCR beta signatures indicated CMV infection as well as a matching HLA type. Study-wide findings and caveats: HLA-C-restricted CMV clonotypes gave the most frequent clonotype in two of eight donors.

TCRdb used MiXCR to reprocess the reads, holding one entry per CDR3 protein. This sample has more than 350,000 distinct CDR3 sequences, with under 40% found just once. This clonotype was sampled from a human donor in good health (CMV status not recorded). Some clones in this sample may be carry-over from other donors' samples. Sequencing input: PBMCs. This rearrangement joins TRBV5-1 to TRBJ2-7; D is unresolved. Here the CDR3 reads CASSLADEQYF. The DNA for the CDR3 is TGTGCCAGCAGCTTAGCTGACGAGCAGTACTTC.